Presented here are 28 T cell receptor beta chains from one specimen sequenced in a study of cytomegalovirus exposure and HLA in healthy donors. 13 Jbeta primers and 60 Vbeta primers were used for the PCR. Sequenced by immunoSEQ multiplex PCR; TCRdb stores in-frame clones only, minus some. The table lists 160,000 or so clones, over 70% of them singletons. Sequenced sample: PBMCs. The receptor source for this set is a woman aged 18 to 35 in good health and CMV-seronegative.

V usage is TRBV10-3 and J usage is TRBJ1-3, with D tentatively TRBD1 (6 bases). The V and J ends lost 10 bases and 0 bases respectively, with 13 bases between them. This CDR3 comprises 14 residues. CDR1 ENHRY and CDR2 SYGVKD come from the germline V gene. The chain's CDR3 is CATRDKSSGNTIYF. Written as DNA, the CDR3 is TGTGCCACTAGGGACAAGAGCTCTGGAAACACCATATATTTT.

The J gene is TRBJ1-2, the V gene TRBV6-1; 7 nucleotides match TRBD1. Germline V gene sequence: CDR1 MNHNS, CDR2 SASEGT. The V and J ends lost 9 bases and 8 bases, in that order; junction bases with no gene match: 15. The CDR3 runs 14 residues. In DNA form, the CDR3 reads TGTGCCAGTGAGACAGGGTCGAAGGTAGCGGGCTACACCTTC. It specifies CASETGSKVAGYTF.

V usage is TRBV19 and J usage is TRBJ1-6; TRBD1 agrees at 8 bases. V dropped 7 bases and J dropped 17; count of bases not matched to a gene: 25. Per the germline V gene, CDR1 is LNHDA and CDR2 is SQIVND (reference sequence). The CDR3 contains 17 residues. CDR3 loop: CASKGTGQGKLLQHIHF. CDR3 bases: TGTGCCAGTAAGGGGACTGGACAGGGAAAGCTTCTTCAGCATATCCACTTT. Looking up the rest from reference TRBV19 and TRBJ1-6 gives the full variable domain: DGGITQSPKYLFRKEGQNVTLSCEQNLNHDAMYWYRQDPGQGLRLIYYSQIVNDFQKGDIAEGYSVSREKKESFPLTVTSAQKNPTAFYLCASKGTGQGKLLQHIHFGNGTRLTVT.

The chain combines TRBV28 with TRBJ2-4, with TRBD1 matching 7 bases. The germline CDR1 and CDR2 sequences are MDHEN and SYDVKM. Losses at the gene ends were 6 bases for V and 7 bases for J; bases not matched to a gene: 3. This CDR3 has 12 residues. CDR3 in DNA: TGTGCCAGCAGAAAACAGGGGAACATTCAGTACTTC. It is translated as CASRKQGNIQYF.

The gene calls are TRBV6-1 and TRBJ2-6, with D perhaps TRBD1 (6 bases). CDR1 and CDR2 from the germline V gene are MNHNS and SASEGT. The CDR3 sequence is 15 residues long. With 7 bases removed from V and 1 base from J, the gap between germline ends came to 11 bases. The CDR3 spells CASNTQGSGANVLTF. CDR3 DNA sequence: TGTGCCAGCAATACACAGGGTTCTGGGGCCAACGTCCTGACTTTC.

The chain is built from TRBV7-8 and TRBJ2-7; 8 bases are a match to TRBD1. Per germline, CDR1 SGHVS and CDR2 FQNEAQ. Unmatched junction bases numbered 5, after V lost 5 bases and J lost 2 bases. The length of the CDR3 is 14 residues. The CDR3 DNA follows: TGTGCCAGCAGCGTAGGACAGGGTGCCTACGAGCAGTACTTC. This gives the protein CASSVGQGAYEQYF.

The CDR3 region is CASSLAGGGNEQFF. CDR3 DNA: TGTGCCAGCAGCTTAGCGGGGGGTGGCAATGAGCAGTTCTTC. The chain uses TRBV7-9 and TRBJ2-1, with D tentatively TRBD2 (6 bases). The CDR3 totals 14 residues. V lost 0 bases to trimming and J lost 6 bases, with 9 bases between them. Germline V lookup: CDR1 SEHNR, CDR2 FQNEAQ (reference sequence).

The genes are TRBV19 and TRBJ1-1, with 8 nucleotides matching TRBD1. The germline V gene has CDR1 LNHDA and CDR2 SQIVND (reference sequence). The CDR3 sequence is 15 residues long. With V trimmed by 4 bases and J by 6 bases, 10 bases remained unmatched. The CDR3 reads CASSTIQGGWPEAFF. The CDR3, as DNA: TGTGCCAGTAGTACCATACAGGGGGGGTGGCCTGAAGCTTTCTTT. The complete variable domain, with remaining parts taken from reference TRBV19 and TRBJ1-1, reads DGGITQSPKYLFRKEGQNVTLSCEQNLNHDAMYWYRQDPGQGLRLIYYSQIVNDFQKGDIAEGYSVSREKKESFPLTVTSAQKNPTAFYLCASSTIQGGWPEAFFGQGTRLTVV.

The chain has TRBV4-1 and TRBJ2-7; D possibly corresponds to TRBD2 (5 bases). Germline V gene sequence: CDR1 MGHRA, CDR2 YSYEKL. The V end lost 6 bases, the J end lost 0 bases, and 12 bases lay between the germline ends. The CDR3 totals 14 residues. The DNA for the CDR3 is TGCGCCAGCAGTCTCGGGATTAGCTCCTACGAGCAGTACTTC. Translation: CASSLGISSYEQYF.

This chain joins TRBV6-1 and TRBJ1-4, with D possibly TRBD1 on 5 matching bases. The CDR3 runs to 15 residues. Germline values: CDR1 MNHNS, CDR2 SASEGT. Trimming pared 6 bases from V and 7 bases from J, leaving 18 bases between. The CDR3 reads CASRAGAGGGEKLFF. The CDR3 region has the DNA TGTGCCAGCAGAGCCGGGGCGGGGGGAGGTGAAAAACTGTTTTTT.

This clone was counted once. Its ends do not fully match the called genes, so a read error is possible. The V call is TRBV7-9, the J call TRBJ1-1, with D hard to call. Germline V gives CDR1 SEHNR, CDR2 FQNEAQ (reference sequence). The CDR3 spans 11 residues. As DNA, the CDR3 is TGTTCCAGCAGCATGAGCTATGAAGCTTTCTTT. This encodes CSSSMSYEAFF.

This chain joins TRBV27 and TRBJ2-7; D possibly corresponds to TRBD1 (5 bases). Germline assignment: CDR1 MNHEY and CDR2 SMNVEV (reference sequence). Trimming stripped 8 bases from V and 3 bases from J, with 20 bases between. CDR3 length: 15 residues. CDR3 nucleotides: TGTGCCAGCCGAGTTTACGCTGCAGGGAACTACGAGCAGTACTTC. It is translated as CASRVYAAGNYEQYF.

The chain uses TRBV29-1 and TRBJ1-4; unclear D gene. CDR3 length equals 15 residues. Germline CDR1 reads SQVTM; CDR2 reads ANQGSEA. V was shortened by 2 bases and J by 0 bases, with 10 bases between the two germline ends. The CDR3, as DNA: TGCAGCGTTGAACTCCAGAAAGCAACTAATGAAAAACTGTTTTTT. This encodes CSVELQKATNEKLFF.

The rearrangement uses TRBV28 and TRBJ1-1; D might be TRBD1 (5 bases). The CDR3 has 15 amino acids. Per germline, CDR1 MDHEN and CDR2 SYDVKM. The germline V and J ends were trimmed by 5 bases and 0 bases, with 13 bases remaining between them. In nucleotides, the CDR3 is TGTGCCAGCAGTCCCCCGACAGTCATGAACACTGAAGCTTTCTTT. It translates to CASSPPTVMNTEAFF. The whole variable domain, remainder taken from reference TRBV28 and TRBJ1-1, is DVKVTQSSRYLVKRTGEKVFLECVQDMDHENMFWYRQDPGLGLRLIYFSYDVKMKEKGDIPEGYSVSREKKERFSLILESASTNQTSMYLCASSPPTVMNTEAFFGQGTRLTVV.

This CDR3 reads CPRGTGRDYGYTF. Here the CDR3 DNA reads TGTCCGAGGGGGACAGGGCGTGACTATGGCTACACCTTC. The gene calls are TRBV12-5 and TRBJ1-2, with 9 bases lining up with TRBD1. This CDR3 has 13 residues. Germline V CDR1 and CDR2: LGHNT, FRNRAP.

The chain employs TRBV30 and TRBJ2-7; 10 bases align to TRBD1. The germline V gene encodes CDR1 GTSNPN and CDR2 SVGIG (reference sequence). This CDR3 comprises 14 residues. V shed 1 base and J 3 bases; nucleotides not matched to a gene: 3. Here the CDR3 DNA reads TGTGCCTGGAGTGAAGGGACAGGGGACTACGAGCAGTACTTC. This gives the protein CAWSEGTGDYEQYF.

The gene calls are TRBV18 and TRBJ1-4, with TRBD1 as a possible D gene (6 bases). V was shortened by 3 bases and J by 4 bases, with 24 bases between the two germline ends. CDR3 length: 19 residues. In germline, CDR1 is KGHSH, CDR2 LQKENI. CDR3: CASSPDLLSPGGRNEKLFF. The CDR3, as DNA: TGTGCCAGCTCACCGGATCTCCTTAGCCCCGGGGGGCGTAATGAAAAACTGTTTTTT.

The CDR3 protein is CASRGQGSLLYGYTF. CDR3 nucleotides: TGTGCCAGCAGGGGACAGGGGAGTCTCCTCTATGGCTACACCTTC. The chain carries TRBV28 and TRBJ1-2; 10 bases are shared with TRBD1. Germline-derived CDR1 and CDR2 are MDHEN and SYDVKM. Losses at the gene ends were 6 bases for V and 4 bases for J; bases not matched to a gene: 8. The CDR3 is 15 residues long.

V is TRBV19 and J is TRBJ2-3; weak D call: TRBD1 (5 bases). Trimming shortened V by 6 bases and J by 4 bases, and 17 bases separated the two germline ends. Looked up from germline, CDR1 is LNHDA and CDR2 is SQIVND (reference sequence). This CDR3 spans 15 amino acids. The DNA of the CDR3 is TGTGCCAGTAGCCGGCAGGGTTTGCAAGCAGATACGCAGTATTTT. It yields the protein CASSRQGLQADTQYF.

This chain joins TRBV30 and TRBJ2-3; D gene unclear. The CDR3 runs to 11 residues. V was shortened by 6 bases and J by 5 bases, with 9 bases between the two germline ends. Germline assignment: CDR1 GTSNPN and CDR2 SVGIG (reference sequence). CDR3 in amino acids: CACALRDTQYF. In DNA, the CDR3 is TGTGCCTGCGCTCTGAGAGATACGCAGTATTTT.

The gene calls are TRBV28 and TRBJ1-6; D uncertain. V lost 8 bases and J lost 3, with 14 bases in between. The CDR3 is 15 residues long. From germline, CDR1 is MDHEN and CDR2 SYDVKM. CDR3 bases: TGTGCCAGCGTCACGAGGGCGGACTATAATTCACCCCTCCACTTT. It is translated as CASVTRADYNSPLHF.

Only a few counts were recorded for this clone. The V gene is TRBV18, the J gene TRBJ2-7; TRBD1 is a possible D gene (6 bases). Per the germline V gene, CDR1 is KGHSH and CDR2 is LQKENI. V was pared by 3 bases and J by 0 bases, with 12 bases between. This CDR3 is built from 15 residues. CDR3 DNA: TGTGCCAGCTCACCGCGAGGACAGAGCTCCTACGAGCAGTACTTC. This encodes CASSPRGQSSYEQYF.

This clone was detected a few times. The chain has TRBV5-1 and TRBJ1-4, with TRBD1 matching 10 bases. The V and J ends lost 4 bases and 7 bases, in that order; junction bases with no gene match: 7. The CDR3 is made up of 15 amino acids. CDR1 and CDR2 from the germline V gene are SGHRS and YFSETQ. CDR3 nucleotides: TGCGCCAGCAGCCCAGGGGACAGGGGAGTTGAAAAACTGTTTTTT. Encoded protein: CASSPGDRGVEKLFF.

V gene TRBV10-3 combines with J gene TRBJ1-1, with TRBD1 identical over 12 bases. Germline values: CDR1 ENHRY, CDR2 SYGVKD. Trimming at V came to 11 bases and at J to 4 bases, leaving 5 bases not matched to a gene. This CDR3 comprises 13 residues. CDR3 sequence: CAGGTGGSTEAFF. The CDR3 DNA reads TGTGCCGGAGGGACAGGGGGCTCCACTGAAGCTTTCTTT.

V gene TRBV10-2 combines with J gene TRBJ1-2; D possibly corresponds to TRBD1 (6 bases). Trimming stripped 6 bases from V and 2 bases from J, with 7 bases between. The CDR3 contains 12 residues. Germline V lookup: CDR1 WSHSY, CDR2 SAAADI. CDR3 DNA: TGCGCCAGCAGGGACAGAAACTATGGCTACACCTTC. Amino acids: CASRDRNYGYTF.

CDR3 in DNA: TGTGCCAGCAGCGGAGGACAGCACTCTGGAAACACCATATATTTT. It specifies CASSGGQHSGNTIYF. V and J are TRBV11-3 and TRBJ1-3, with D perhaps matching TRBD1 (6 bases). Looked up from germline, CDR1 is SGHNT and CDR2 is YENEEA. The V and J ends lost 5 bases and 0 bases respectively, with 11 bases between them. This CDR3 has 15 residues. The variable domain in full, completed from reference TRBV11-3 and TRBJ1-3, reads EAGVVQSPRYKIIEKKQPVAFWCNPISGHNTLYWYLQNLGQGPELLIRYENEEAVDDSQLPKDRFSAERLKGVDSTLKIQPAELGDSAVYLCASSGGQHSGNTIYFGEGSWLTVV.

The chain is built from TRBV12-2 and TRBJ1-1; TRBD1 is the table's D call and was not checked against the DNA. TRBV12-2 is a documented pseudogene. The CDR3 sequence is 16 residues long. The CDR3 DNA is TGTGCAAGTCGCGTTGTCGTCGGACAGGGTGGAACTGAAGCTTTCTTT. Amino acids: CASRVVVGQGGTEAFF.

This chain links TRBV5-4 with TRBJ1-4; 8 nucleotides align to TRBD1. The CDR3 consists of 14 residues. Trimming at V came to 6 bases and at J to 8 bases, leaving 9 bases not matched to a gene. Germline V gene data show CDR1 as SGHNT and CDR2 as YYREEE (reference sequence). The CDR3 bases are TGTGCCAGCACCCTACAGGGGGTCGGCGAAAAACTGTTTTTT. Protein sequence: CASTLQGVGEKLFF.